The 22 T cell receptor beta chains below come from one sample, sequenced in a study of cytomegalovirus exposure and HLA in healthy donors. With 60 Vbeta and 13 Jbeta primers, the PCR was carried out. This table comes from immunoSEQ multiplex PCR, and its TCRdb copy is limited to in-frame clones, with some not included. The sample lists about 130,000 clones, about 85% occurring once. The specimen was PBMCs. These TCRs come from a boy younger than 18 in good health and CMV-seronegative.

This clone was recorded a few times. The chain is built from TRBV27 and TRBJ2-7; 9 bases map to TRBD1. Trimming at V came to 8 bases and at J to 3 bases, leaving 8 bases not matched to a gene. CDR3 length: 14 amino acids. The germline gives CDR1 MNHEY, CDR2 SMNVEV (reference sequence). The CDR3 loop is CASGGDRVSYEQYF. Here the CDR3 DNA reads TGTGCCAGCGGTGGGGACAGGGTGAGCTACGAGCAGTACTTC.

The CDR3 sequence: CASSKVGGVLRDTEAFF. The CDR3 nucleotides read TGTGCCAGCAGCAAAGTAGGCGGCGTCCTGCGGGACACTGAAGCTTTCTTT. The gene calls are TRBV21-1 and TRBJ1-1. TRBV21-1 is a known pseudogene. This CDR3 contains 17 residues.

The chain recombines TRBV7-3 with TRBJ2-7; D is ambiguous. Germline CDR1 SGHTA, CDR2 FQGTGA. The CDR3 extends over 13 amino acids. V dropped 2 bases and J dropped 6 bases, with 11 bases sitting between them. CDR3 protein: CASSLVPSAEQYF. CDR3 nucleotides: TGTGCCAGCAGCTTAGTACCCAGTGCCGAGCAGTACTTC.

The genes are TRBV7-9 and TRBJ2-3, with 8 bases lining up with TRBD2. V lost 5 bases to trimming and J lost 4 bases; unmatched junction nucleotides: 14. The CDR3 is 17 amino acids. The germline CDR1 and CDR2 sequences are SEHNR and FQNEAQ (reference sequence). The CDR3 coding sequence is TGTGCCAGCAGCGCAGGACTAGCCTTTTTACAAGCAGATACGCAGTATTTT. Protein: CASSAGLAFLQADTQYF.

This clone was detected a few times. The gene calls are TRBV27 and TRBJ2-7; D not resolved. Deletions cut 5 bases from V and 7 bases from J, with 15 bases between. Germline CDR1 and CDR2: MNHEY and SMNVEV (reference sequence). CDR3 length equals 13 residues. The CDR3 here is CASSLDGDGEQYF. The DNA of the CDR3 is TGTGCCAGCAGTCTAGACGGCGATGGAGAGCAGTACTTC.

The rearrangement uses TRBV12-2 and TRBJ1-2. TRBV12-2 is reported as a pseudogene. The CDR3 is made up of 13 amino acids. The CDR3 nucleotides read TGTGCAAGTCGCTTAATTTGTAGTCTTGGCTACACCTTC. It translates to CASRLICSLGYTF.

The chain employs TRBV5-1 and TRBJ1-2; D uncertain. Germline V lookup: CDR1 SGHRS, CDR2 YFSETQ. Trimming left V 4 bases short and J 4 bases short, with 11 bases between. The CDR3 runs to 13 residues. CDR3 sequence (DNA): TGCGCCAGCAGCAACCGGGTCTCCTATGGCTACACCTTC. It yields the protein CASSNRVSYGYTF.

J is TRBJ2-1 and V is TRBV5-1; TRBD2 agrees at 16 bases. V lost 0 bases, J lost 4 bases, and 7 bases stayed unmatched. Germline V gives CDR1 SGHRS, CDR2 YFSETQ. The CDR3 runs 19 residues. CDR3 nucleotide sequence: TGCGCCAGCAGCTTGGCCGGGACTAGCGGGAGGGGGGTTTACAATGAGCAGTTCTTC. This encodes CASSLAGTSGRGVYNEQFF.

This sequence joins TRBV18 and TRBJ2-7; D gene ambiguous. This CDR3 is 13 amino acids long. V lost 2 bases and J 5 bases, leaving 10 bases between the germline ends. Germline CDR1 is KGHSH and CDR2 is LQKENI. The CDR3 spells CASSPRGEDEQYF. CDR3 coding DNA: TGTGCCAGCTCACCAAGAGGCGAGGACGAGCAGTACTTC. Based on the CDR3 plus reference TRBV18 and TRBJ2-7, the full variable domain is NAGVMQNPRHLVRRRGQEARLRCSPMKGHSHVYWYRQLPEEGLKFMVYLQKENIIDESGMPKERFSAEFPKEGPSILRIQQVVRGDSAAYFCASSPRGEDEQYFGPGTRLTVT.

This chain uses TRBV11-2 with TRBJ2-6, with TRBD2 matching 8 bases. V gave up 1 base and J gave up 2 bases; unmatched junction bases: 4. The CDR3 has 17 amino acids. The germline gives CDR1 SGHAT, CDR2 FQNNGV. The CDR3 DNA is TGTGCCAGCAGCTTAGGTAGCGGGATCGCTGGGGCCAACGTCCTGACTTTC. This encodes CASSLGSGIAGANVLTF.

The rearrangement joins TRBV4-3 to TRBJ1-5; 11 bases agree with TRBD1. CDR3 length: 19 residues. Looked up from germline, CDR1 is LGHNA and CDR2 is YSLEER. J gave up 6 bases and V 0 bases, and 13 bases lay outside the gene matches. The CDR3 bases are TGCGCCAGCAGCCAAGATCCCTGGCCCGGACAGGGGGCAGGTCAGCCCCAGCATTTT. It yields the protein CASSQDPWPGQGAGQPQHF.

This chain joins TRBV4-3 and TRBJ2-2, with 10 bases fitting TRBD1. Germline lookup yields CDR1 LGHNA and CDR2 YSLEER. Germline trimming cut 1 base from V and 5 bases from J; bases unmatched to any gene: 1. The CDR3 is made up of 15 amino acids. CDR3 region: CASSQGTGGTGELFF. CDR3 in DNA: TGCGCCAGCAGCCAAGGGACAGGGGGAACCGGGGAGCTGTTTTTT.

The rearrangement links TRBV5-3 to TRBJ2-3; 9 bases are a match to TRBD1. TRBV5-3 is classed as an ORF, of uncertain function. Unmatched junction bases numbered 8, after V lost 5 bases and J lost 7 bases. The CDR3 covers 14 residues. The CDR3 spells CARRAGTGPHTQYF. The CDR3 region has the DNA TGTGCCAGAAGGGCCGGGACAGGGCCGCATACGCAGTATTTT.

This rearrangement joins TRBV18 to TRBJ2-7, with a tentative D call TRBD1 (5 bases). The germline V gene encodes CDR1 KGHSH and CDR2 LQKENI. The CDR3 length is 15 residues. Trimming cost V 3 bases and J 3 bases, with 15 bases left between them. The CDR3 bases are TGTGCCAGCTCACCCTGGGGTAGGCAGGGCTACGAGCAGTACTTC. Its protein product is CASSPWGRQGYEQYF.

This clone was seen more than once but under ten times. The chain links TRBV15 to TRBJ2-5; 8 bases map to TRBD2. The CDR3 contains 15 residues. CDR1 and CDR2 (germline): LNHNV, YYDKDF (reference sequence). V dropped 0 bases and J dropped 5; count of bases not matched to a gene: 5. CDR3 sequence: CATSRDSGVSETQYF. The CDR3 DNA is TGTGCCACCAGCAGAGATAGCGGGGTTAGTGAGACCCAGTACTTC.

Points on this clone: A junction boundary mismatches the germline segment, possibly from a read error. J is TRBJ2-1 and V is TRBV15; 9 positions agree with TRBD2. Germline V gives CDR1 LNHNV, CDR2 YYDKDF (reference sequence). The CDR3 has 16 amino acids. The CDR3 protein is CATRRGGGRAINEQFF. In DNA, the CDR3 is TGTGCCACCAGGAGAGGCGGCGGGAGGGCCATAAATGAGCAGTTCTTC.

The chain couples TRBV4-2 to TRBJ1-5; TRBD1 aligns across 11 bases. V dropped 1 base and J dropped 4; count of bases not matched to a gene: 3. This CDR3 has 16 amino acids. Germline CDR1 and CDR2: LGHNA and YNFKEQ. The CDR3 reads CASSQAGTGGNQPQHF. CDR3 nucleotides: TGTGCCAGCAGCCAAGCTGGGACAGGGGGTAATCAGCCCCAGCATTTT.

This clone showed up just a few times. The chain uses TRBV6-5 and TRBJ1-2; D possibly corresponds to TRBD1 (5 bases). V lost 6 bases and J lost 3, with 8 bases in between. This CDR3 spans 12 amino acids. Germline CDR1 MNHEY, CDR2 SVGAGI. The CDR3 DNA is TGTGCCAGCAGCCCCAGGGACTATGGCTACACCTTC. This translates into CASSPRDYGYTF.

This clone was counted a single time. V gene TRBV5-1 combines with J gene TRBJ2-7; 9 bases are a match to TRBD2. CDR3 length: 14 amino acids. V trimming: 0 bases; J trimming: 3 bases; junction bases outside the gene matches: 1. Germline V gene sequence: CDR1 SGHRS, CDR2 YFSETQ. CDR3 loop: CASSLGLAVYEQYF. CDR3 bases: TGCGCCAGCAGCTTGGGACTAGCGGTCTACGAGCAGTACTTC.

This clone has a handful of counts. The V gene is TRBV4-1, the J gene TRBJ2-1, with a possible D match to TRBD2 (6 bases). The germline V and J ends were trimmed by 0 bases and 6 bases, with 9 bases remaining between them. Germline V lookup: CDR1 MGHRA, CDR2 YSYEKL. The CDR3 runs to 14 residues. The CDR3 DNA follows: TGCGCCAGCAGCCAAGAAAGGACTACCAATGAGCAGTTCTTC. It is translated as CASSQERTTNEQFF.

The rearrangement joins TRBV19 to TRBJ2-3; TRBD2 matches at 12 bases. The CDR3 is 15 residues long. The germline V gene encodes CDR1 LNHDA and CDR2 SQIVND (reference sequence). Unmatched junction bases numbered 8, after V lost 7 bases and J lost 6 bases. CDR3 amino acids: CASKSTSGSWDTQYF. The DNA of the CDR3 is TGTGCCAGTAAGTCGACTAGCGGGAGTTGGGATACGCAGTATTTT.

The V call is TRBV27, the J call TRBJ2-7; 7 bases are a match to TRBD1. CDR1 is MNHEY and CDR2 is SMNVEV in the germline V gene (reference sequence). V shed 4 bases, J shed 2 bases, and the junction held 8 bases outside the gene matches. The CDR3 totals 15 residues. The CDR3 loop is CASSWTGRITYEQYF. DNA of the CDR3: TGTGCCAGCAGTTGGACAGGTCGGATCACCTACGAGCAGTACTTC.